Described below is a single TCR beta chain sequence and its context. The data originate from a study of shared clonotypes between healthy human individuals. This table comes from immunoSEQ multiplex PCR, and its TCRdb copy is limited to in-frame clones, with some not included. The top ten hold 16% of the sample, which has around 320,000 clones, around 90% seen once. The clonotype comes from a man aged 18 to 29 in good health. Material for sequencing was memory CD8+ T cells sorted from blood. The subset is: CD45RO+ cells pooled with CCR7-negative TemRA cells.

The CDR3 loop is CASSYAEASYNEQFF. DNA for the CDR3: TGTGCCAGCAGTTACGCGGAAGCCTCCTACAATGAGCAGTTCTTC. V is TRBV6-5 and J is TRBJ2-1; unclear D gene. Trimming took off 2 bases at V and 0 bases at J, with 8 bases between the two ends. The germline V gene encodes CDR1 MNHEY and CDR2 SVGAGI. The CDR3 is 15 residues long.